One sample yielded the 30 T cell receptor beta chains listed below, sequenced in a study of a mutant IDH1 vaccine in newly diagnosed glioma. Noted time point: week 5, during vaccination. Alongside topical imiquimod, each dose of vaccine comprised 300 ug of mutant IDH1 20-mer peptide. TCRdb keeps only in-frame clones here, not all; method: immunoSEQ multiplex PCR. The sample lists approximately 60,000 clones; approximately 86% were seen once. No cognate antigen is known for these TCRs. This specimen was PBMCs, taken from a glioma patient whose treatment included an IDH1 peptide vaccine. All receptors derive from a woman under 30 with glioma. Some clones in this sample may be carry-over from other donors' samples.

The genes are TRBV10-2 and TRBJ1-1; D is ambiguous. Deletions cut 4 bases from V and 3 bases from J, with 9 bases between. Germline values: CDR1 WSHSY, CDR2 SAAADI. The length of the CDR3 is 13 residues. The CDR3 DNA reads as TGCGCCAGCAGTGCTGTAAGGGACACTGAAGCTTTCTTT. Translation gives CASSAVRDTEAFF.

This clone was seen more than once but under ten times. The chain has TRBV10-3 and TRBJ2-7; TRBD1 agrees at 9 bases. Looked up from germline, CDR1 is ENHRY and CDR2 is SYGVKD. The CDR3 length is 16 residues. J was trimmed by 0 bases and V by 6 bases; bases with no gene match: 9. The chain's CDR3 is CAISPVGQGGSYEQYF. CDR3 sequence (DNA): TGTGCCATCAGCCCGGTGGGACAGGGTGGCTCCTACGAGCAGTACTTC.

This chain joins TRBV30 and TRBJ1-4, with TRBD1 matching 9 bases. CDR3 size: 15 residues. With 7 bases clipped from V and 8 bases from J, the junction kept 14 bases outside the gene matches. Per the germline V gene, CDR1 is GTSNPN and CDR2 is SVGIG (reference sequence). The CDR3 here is CASSGQGSSDEKLFF. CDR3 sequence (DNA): TGTGCCTCCTCGGGACAGGGAAGCTCGGACGAAAAACTGTTTTTT.

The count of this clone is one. CDR3 bases: TGCGCCAGCAGCCGCCGACTAGCGGGGAAAGAGACCCAGTACTTC. Protein product: CASSRRLAGKETQYF. The rearrangement links TRBV4-1 to TRBJ2-5, with 11 bases fitting TRBD2. Trimming removed 4 bases from V and 3 bases from J; junction bases left unmatched: 4. Germline CDR1 MGHRA, CDR2 YSYEKL. The CDR3 sequence is 15 residues long.

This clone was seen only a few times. This CDR3 reads CAISVAGGRGGTEAFF. Written as DNA, the CDR3 is TGTGCCATCAGTGTAGCCGGGGGGCGAGGTGGCACTGAAGCTTTCTTT. The chain combines TRBV10-3 with TRBJ1-1; tentative D call: TRBD1 (6 bases). The CDR3 totals 16 residues. V was clipped by 4 bases and J by 4 bases, with 19 bases between them. Looked up from germline, CDR1 is ENHRY and CDR2 is SYGVKD.

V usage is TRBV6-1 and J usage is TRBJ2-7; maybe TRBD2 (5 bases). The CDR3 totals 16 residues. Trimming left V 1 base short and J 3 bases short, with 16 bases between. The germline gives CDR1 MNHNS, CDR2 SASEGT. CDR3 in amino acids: CASSEGLLGALYEQYF. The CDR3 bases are TGTGCCAGCAGTGAAGGATTGTTGGGAGCCCTCTACGAGCAGTACTTC.

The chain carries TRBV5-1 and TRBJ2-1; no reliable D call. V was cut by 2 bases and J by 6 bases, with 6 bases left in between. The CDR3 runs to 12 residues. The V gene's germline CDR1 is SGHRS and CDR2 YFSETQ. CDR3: CASSFGPNEQFF. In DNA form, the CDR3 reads TGCGCCAGCAGCTTTGGACCCAATGAGCAGTTCTTC.

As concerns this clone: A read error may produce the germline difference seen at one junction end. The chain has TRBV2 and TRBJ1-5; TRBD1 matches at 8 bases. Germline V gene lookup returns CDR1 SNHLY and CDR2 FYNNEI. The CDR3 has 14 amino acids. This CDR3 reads CASSVRTGNQPPHF. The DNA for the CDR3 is TGTGCCAGCAGTGTTAGGACAGGGAATCAGCCCCCGCATTTT.

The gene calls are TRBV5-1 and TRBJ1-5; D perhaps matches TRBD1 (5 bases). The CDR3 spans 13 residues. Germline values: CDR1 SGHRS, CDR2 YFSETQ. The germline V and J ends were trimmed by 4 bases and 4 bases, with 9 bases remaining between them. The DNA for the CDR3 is TGCGCCAGCAGCCCGGAGGGGAATCAGCCCCAGCATTTT. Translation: CASSPEGNQPQHF. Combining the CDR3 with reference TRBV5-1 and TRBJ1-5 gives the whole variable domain KAGVTQTPRYLIKTRGQQVTLSCSPISGHRSVSWYQQTPGQGLQFLFEYFSETQRNKGNFPGRFSGRQFSNSRSEMNVSTLELGDSALYLCASSPEGNQPQHFGDGTRLSIL.

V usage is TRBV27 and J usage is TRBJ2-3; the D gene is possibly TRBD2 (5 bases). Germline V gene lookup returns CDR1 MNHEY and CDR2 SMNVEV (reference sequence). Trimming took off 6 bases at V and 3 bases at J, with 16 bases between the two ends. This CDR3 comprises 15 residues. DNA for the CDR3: TGTGCCAGCAGCACACTACTAGAAGGTACAGATACGCAGTATTTT. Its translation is CASSTLLEGTDTQYF.

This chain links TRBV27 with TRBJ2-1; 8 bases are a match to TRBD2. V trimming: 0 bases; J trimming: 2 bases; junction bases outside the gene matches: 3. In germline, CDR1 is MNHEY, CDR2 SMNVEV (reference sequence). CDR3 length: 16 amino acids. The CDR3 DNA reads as TGTGCCAGCAGTTTATCTAGCGGGGTCACCTACAATGAGCAGTTCTTC. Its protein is CASSLSSGVTYNEQFF.

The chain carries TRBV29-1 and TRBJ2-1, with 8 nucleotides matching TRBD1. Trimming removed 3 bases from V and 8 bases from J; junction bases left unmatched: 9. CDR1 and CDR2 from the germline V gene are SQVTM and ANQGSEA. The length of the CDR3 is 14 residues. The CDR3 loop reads CSVEGTGGMDEQFF. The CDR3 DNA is TGCAGCGTTGAGGGGACAGGAGGCATGGATGAGCAGTTCTTC.

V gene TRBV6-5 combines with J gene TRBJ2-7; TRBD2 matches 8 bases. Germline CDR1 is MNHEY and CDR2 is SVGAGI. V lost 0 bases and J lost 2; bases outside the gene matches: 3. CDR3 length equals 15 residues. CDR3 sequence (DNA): TGTGCCAGCAGTTACTCGGGGGGACTAGCCTACGAGCAGTACTTC. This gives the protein CASSYSGGLAYEQYF.

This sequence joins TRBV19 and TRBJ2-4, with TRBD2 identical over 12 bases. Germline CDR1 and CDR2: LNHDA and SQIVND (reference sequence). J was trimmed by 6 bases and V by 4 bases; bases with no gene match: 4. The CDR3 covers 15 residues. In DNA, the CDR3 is TGTGCCAGTAGTACTCTAGCGGGAGGGCTAAACATTCAGTACTTC. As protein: CASSTLAGGLNIQYF.

This CDR3 reads CASSLGGTASGPLHF. In DNA, the CDR3 is TGCGCCAGCAGCTTGGGCGGGACGGCCTCTGGACCCCTCCACTTT. The rearrangement links TRBV5-1 to TRBJ1-6, with D tentatively TRBD1 (5 bases). The germline V and J ends were trimmed by 0 bases and 12 bases, with 16 bases remaining between them. The CDR3 is 15 residues long. Germline V gene sequence: CDR1 SGHRS, CDR2 YFSETQ.

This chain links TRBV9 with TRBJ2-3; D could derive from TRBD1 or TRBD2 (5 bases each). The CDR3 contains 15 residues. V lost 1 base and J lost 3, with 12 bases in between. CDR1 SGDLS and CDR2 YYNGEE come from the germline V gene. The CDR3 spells CASSVLEGRTDTQYF. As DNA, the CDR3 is TGTGCCAGCAGCGTACTTGAGGGACGGACAGATACGCAGTATTTT. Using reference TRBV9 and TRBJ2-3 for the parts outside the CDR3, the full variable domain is DSGVTQTPKHLITATGQRVTLRCSPRSGDLSVYWYQQSLDQGLQFLIQYYNGEERAKGNILERFSAQQFPDLHSELNLSSLELGDSALYFCASSVLEGRTDTQYFGPGTRLTVL.

The CDR3 sequence: CASSLEAGLPGNTIYF. CDR3 nucleotide sequence: TGTGCCAGCAGCTTAGAGGCAGGTCTCCCTGGAAACACCATATATTTT. The chain joins TRBV7-8 to TRBJ1-3; D gene ambiguous. The CDR3 extends over 16 amino acids. Trimming pared 1 base from V and 2 bases from J, leaving 12 bases between. Germline CDR1 reads SGHVS; CDR2 reads FQNEAQ.

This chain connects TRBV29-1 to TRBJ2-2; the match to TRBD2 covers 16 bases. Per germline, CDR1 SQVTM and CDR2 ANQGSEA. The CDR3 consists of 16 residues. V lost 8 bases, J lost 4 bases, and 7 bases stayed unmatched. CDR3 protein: CSSRGTSGGATGELFF. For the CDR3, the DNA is TGCAGCTCCCGGGGGACTAGCGGGGGGGCCACCGGGGAGCTGTTTTTT.

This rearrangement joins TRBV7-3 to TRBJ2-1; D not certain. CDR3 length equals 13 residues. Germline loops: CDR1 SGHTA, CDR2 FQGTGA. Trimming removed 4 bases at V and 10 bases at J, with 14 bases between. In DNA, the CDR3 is TGTGCCAGCAGCTCTGGAGCCCCTATGGAGCAGTTCTTC. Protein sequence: CASSSGAPMEQFF.

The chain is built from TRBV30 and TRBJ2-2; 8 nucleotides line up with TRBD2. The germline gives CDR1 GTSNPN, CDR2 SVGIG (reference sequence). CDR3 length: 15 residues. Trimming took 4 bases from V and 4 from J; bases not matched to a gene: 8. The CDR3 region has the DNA TGTGCCTGGACCCTGGGACTAGGTAGCACCGGGGAGCTGTTTTTT. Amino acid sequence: CAWTLGLGSTGELFF.

The CDR3 DNA is TGTGCCAGCAGTGATCAACAGGGGGAGAACACTGAAGCTTTCTTT. Protein sequence: CASSDQQGENTEAFF. The J gene is TRBJ1-1, the V gene TRBV6-1; 8 bases are a match to TRBD1. The germline V gene has CDR1 MNHNS and CDR2 SASEGT. V was clipped by 3 bases and J by 1 base; unmatched bases: 4. This CDR3 has 15 amino acids.

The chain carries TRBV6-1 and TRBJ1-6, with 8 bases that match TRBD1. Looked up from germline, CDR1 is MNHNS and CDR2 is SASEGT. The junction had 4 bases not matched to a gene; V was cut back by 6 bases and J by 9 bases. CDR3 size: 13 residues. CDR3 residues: CASRTGARSPLHF. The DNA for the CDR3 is TGTGCCAGCAGGACAGGGGCCCGTTCACCCCTCCACTTT.

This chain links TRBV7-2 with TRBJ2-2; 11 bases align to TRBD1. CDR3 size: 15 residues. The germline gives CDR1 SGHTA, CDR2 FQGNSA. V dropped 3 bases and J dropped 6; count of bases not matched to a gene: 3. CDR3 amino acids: CASSLGQGVAGELFF. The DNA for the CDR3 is TGTGCCAGCAGCTTGGGACAGGGGGTTGCCGGGGAGCTGTTTTTT.

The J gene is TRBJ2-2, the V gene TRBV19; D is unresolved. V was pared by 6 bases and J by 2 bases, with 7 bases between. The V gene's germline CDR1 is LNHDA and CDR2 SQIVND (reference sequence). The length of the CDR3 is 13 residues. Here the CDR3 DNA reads TGTGCCAGTAGAAGAGAAAACACCGGGGAGCTGTTTTTT. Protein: CASRRENTGELFF.

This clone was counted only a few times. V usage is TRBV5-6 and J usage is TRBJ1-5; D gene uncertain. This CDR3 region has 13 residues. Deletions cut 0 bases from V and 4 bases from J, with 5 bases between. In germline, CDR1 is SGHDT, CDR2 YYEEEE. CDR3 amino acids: CASSLAANQPQHF. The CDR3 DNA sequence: TGTGCCAGCAGCTTGGCAGCTAATCAGCCCCAGCATTTT.

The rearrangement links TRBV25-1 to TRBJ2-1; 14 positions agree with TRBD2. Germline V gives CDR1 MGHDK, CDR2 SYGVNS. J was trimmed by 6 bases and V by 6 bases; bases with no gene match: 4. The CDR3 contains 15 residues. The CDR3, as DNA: TGTGCCAGCAGGACTAGCGGGGGGGCCCTCAATGAGCAGTTCTTC. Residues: CASRTSGGALNEQFF.

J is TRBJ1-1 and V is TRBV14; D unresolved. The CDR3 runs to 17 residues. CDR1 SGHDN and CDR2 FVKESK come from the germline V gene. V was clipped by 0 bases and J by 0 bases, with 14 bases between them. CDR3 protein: CASSQDIGPSMNTEAFF. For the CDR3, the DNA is TGTGCCAGCAGCCAAGATATCGGCCCCTCCATGAACACTGAAGCTTTCTTT. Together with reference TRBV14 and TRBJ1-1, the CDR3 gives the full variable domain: EAGVTQFPSHSVIEKGQTVTLRCDPISGHDNLYWYRRVMGKEIKFLLHFVKESKQDESGMPNNRFLAERTGGTYSTLKVQPAELEDSGVYFCASSQDIGPSMNTEAFFGQGTRLTVV.

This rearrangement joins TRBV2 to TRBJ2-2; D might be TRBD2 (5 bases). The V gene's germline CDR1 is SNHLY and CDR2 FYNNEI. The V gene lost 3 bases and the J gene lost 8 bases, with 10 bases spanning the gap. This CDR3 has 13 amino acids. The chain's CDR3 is CASSDRGRGELFF. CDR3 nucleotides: TGTGCCAGCAGTGACCGGGGTCGGGGGGAGCTGTTTTTT. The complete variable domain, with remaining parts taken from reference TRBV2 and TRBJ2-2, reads EPEVTQTPSHQVTQMGQEVILRCVPISNHLYFYWYRQILGQKVEFLVSFYNNEISEKSEIFDDQFSVERPDGSNFTLKIRSTKLEDSAMYFCASSDRGRGELFFGEGSRLTVL.

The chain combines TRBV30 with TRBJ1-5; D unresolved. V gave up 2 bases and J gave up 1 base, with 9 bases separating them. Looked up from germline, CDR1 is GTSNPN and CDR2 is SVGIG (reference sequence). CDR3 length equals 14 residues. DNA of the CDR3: TGTGCCTGGAGTCCGAGAGGGAGCAATCAGCCCCAGCATTTT. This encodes CAWSPRGSNQPQHF.

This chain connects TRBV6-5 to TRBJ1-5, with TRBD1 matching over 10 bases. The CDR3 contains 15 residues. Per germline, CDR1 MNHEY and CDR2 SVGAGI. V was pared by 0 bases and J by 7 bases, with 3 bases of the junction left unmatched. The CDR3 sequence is CASSYSRDRGQPQHF. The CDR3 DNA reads TGTGCCAGCAGTTACTCACGGGACAGGGGACAGCCCCAGCATTTT.